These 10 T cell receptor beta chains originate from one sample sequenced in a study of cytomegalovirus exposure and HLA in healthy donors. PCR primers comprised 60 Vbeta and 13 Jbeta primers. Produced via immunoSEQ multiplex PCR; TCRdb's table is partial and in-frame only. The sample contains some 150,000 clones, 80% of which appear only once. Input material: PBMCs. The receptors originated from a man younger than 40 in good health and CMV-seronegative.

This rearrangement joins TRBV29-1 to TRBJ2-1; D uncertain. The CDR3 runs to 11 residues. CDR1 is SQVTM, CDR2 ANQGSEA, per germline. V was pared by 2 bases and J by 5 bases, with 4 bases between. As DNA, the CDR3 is TGCAGCGTTGAACCCAACAATGAGCAGTTCTTC. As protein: CSVEPNNEQFF.

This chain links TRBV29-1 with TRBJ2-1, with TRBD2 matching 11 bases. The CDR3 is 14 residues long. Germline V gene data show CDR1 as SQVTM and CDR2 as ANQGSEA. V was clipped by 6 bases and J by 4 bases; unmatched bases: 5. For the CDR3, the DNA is TGCAGCGTAGGGCTAGCGGGGGGATACAATGAGCAGTTCTTC. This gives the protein CSVGLAGGYNEQFF.

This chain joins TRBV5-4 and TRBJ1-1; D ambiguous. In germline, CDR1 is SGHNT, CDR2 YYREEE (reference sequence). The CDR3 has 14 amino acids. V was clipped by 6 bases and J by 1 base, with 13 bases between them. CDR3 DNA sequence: TGTGCCAGCACCTCAGGTGGCAGGAACACTGAAGCTTTCTTT. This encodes CASTSGGRNTEAFF.

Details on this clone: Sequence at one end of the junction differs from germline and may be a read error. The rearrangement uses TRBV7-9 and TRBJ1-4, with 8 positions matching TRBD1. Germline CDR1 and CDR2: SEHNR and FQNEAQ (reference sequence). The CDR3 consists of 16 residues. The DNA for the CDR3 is TGTGCCACCGTTTGGGAGCGGACAGGGAATAATGAAAACCTGTTTTTT. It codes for CATVWERTGNNENLFF.

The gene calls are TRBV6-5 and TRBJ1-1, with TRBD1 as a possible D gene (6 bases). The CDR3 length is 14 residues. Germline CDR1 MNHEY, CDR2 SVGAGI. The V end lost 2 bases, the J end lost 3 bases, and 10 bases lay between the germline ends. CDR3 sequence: CASSYLQGYTEAFF. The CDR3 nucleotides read TGTGCCAGCAGTTACCTACAGGGCTACACTGAAGCTTTCTTT.

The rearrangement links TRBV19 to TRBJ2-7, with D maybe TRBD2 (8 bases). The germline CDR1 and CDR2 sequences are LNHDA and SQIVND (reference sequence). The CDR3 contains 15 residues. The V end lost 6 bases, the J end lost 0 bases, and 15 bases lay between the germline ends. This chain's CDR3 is CASSRDSGSSYEQYF. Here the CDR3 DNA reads TGTGCCAGTAGCAGGGACAGCGGGAGCTCCTACGAGCAGTACTTC.

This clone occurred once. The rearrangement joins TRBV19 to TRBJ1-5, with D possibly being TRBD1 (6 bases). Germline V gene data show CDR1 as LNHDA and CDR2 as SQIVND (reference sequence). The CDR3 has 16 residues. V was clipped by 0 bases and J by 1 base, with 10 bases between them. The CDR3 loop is CASSIDPGQSNQPQHF. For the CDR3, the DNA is TGTGCCAGTAGTATAGACCCCGGACAGAGCAATCAGCCCCAGCATTTT.

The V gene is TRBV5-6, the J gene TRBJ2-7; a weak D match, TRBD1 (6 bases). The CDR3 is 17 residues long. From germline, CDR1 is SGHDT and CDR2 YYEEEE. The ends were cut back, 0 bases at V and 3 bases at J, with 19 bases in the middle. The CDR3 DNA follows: TGTGCCAGCAGCTTGGGTAATACAGGGTGGAACCGCTACGAGCAGTACTTC. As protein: CASSLGNTGWNRYEQYF.

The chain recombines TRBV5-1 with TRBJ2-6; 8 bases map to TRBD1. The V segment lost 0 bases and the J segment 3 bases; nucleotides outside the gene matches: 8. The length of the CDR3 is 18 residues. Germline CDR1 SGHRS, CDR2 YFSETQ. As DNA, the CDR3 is TGCGCCAGCAGCTTGGCCCCGGACAGGGTCGTTGGGGCCAACGTCCTGACTTTC. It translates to CASSLAPDRVVGANVLTF.

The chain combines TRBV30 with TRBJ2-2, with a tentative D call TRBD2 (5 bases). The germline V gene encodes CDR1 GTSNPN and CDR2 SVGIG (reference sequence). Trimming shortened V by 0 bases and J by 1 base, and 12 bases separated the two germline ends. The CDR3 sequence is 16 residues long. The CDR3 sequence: CAWSVTGVMNTGELFF. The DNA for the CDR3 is TGTGCCTGGAGTGTAACCGGGGTCATGAACACCGGGGAGCTGTTTTTT. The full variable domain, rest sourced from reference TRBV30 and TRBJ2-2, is SQTIHQWPATLVQPVGSPLSLECTVEGTSNPNLYWYRQAAGRGLQLLFYSVGIGQISSEVPQNLSASRPQDRQFILSSKKLLLSDSGFYLCAWSVTGVMNTGELFFGEGSRLTVL.